The present TCR beta chain was sequenced within a study of glioma-infiltrating T cells. Study-level points and caveats: Only very few CDR3 sequences appeared in both tissue and blood.

Amplification of TCR alpha and beta CDR3 regions from RNA used iRepertoire nested multiplex PCR. TCRdb re-analysed the multiplex PCR reads in MiXCR, keeping a single row per CDR3 protein. The data contain 100,000 to 150,000 distinct CDR3 sequences, 24% of them singletons. The CDR3 covers 18 residues. Per the germline V gene, CDR1 is MGHRA and CDR2 is YSYEKL. The V gene end was trimmed by 6 bases and the J gene end by 3 bases; junction bases not matched to a gene: 14. Worth noting for this clonotype: Antigen: not known.

The TCR sequence derives from a human donor with low-grade glioma or glioblastoma, undergoing nonglioma brain surgery, or in good health (not recorded which). The chain links TRBV4-1 to TRBJ2-1, with TRBD2 matching over 10 bases. Sequencing input: glioma tissue, nonneoplastic brain tissue, or PBMCs (not recorded which). CDR3 nucleotides: TGCGCCAGCAGTTTAACAGGGTTGGAGCGGGGGGGCTACAATGAGCAGTTCTTC. Translating gives CASSLTGLERGGYNEQFF.